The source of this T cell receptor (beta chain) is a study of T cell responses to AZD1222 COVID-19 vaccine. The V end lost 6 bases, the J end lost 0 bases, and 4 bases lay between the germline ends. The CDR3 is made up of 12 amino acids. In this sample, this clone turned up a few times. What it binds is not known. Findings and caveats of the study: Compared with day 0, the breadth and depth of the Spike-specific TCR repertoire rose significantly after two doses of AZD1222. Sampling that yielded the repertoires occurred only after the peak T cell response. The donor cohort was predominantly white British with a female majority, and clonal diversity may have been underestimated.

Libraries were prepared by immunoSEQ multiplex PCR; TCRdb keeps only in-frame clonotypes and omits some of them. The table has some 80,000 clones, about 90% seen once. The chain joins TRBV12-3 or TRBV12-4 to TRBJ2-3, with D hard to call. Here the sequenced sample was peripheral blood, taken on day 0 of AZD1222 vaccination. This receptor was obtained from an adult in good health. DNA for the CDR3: TGTGCCAGCAGACATAGCACAGATACGCAGTATTTT. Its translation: CASRHSTDTQYF.